This T cell receptor (beta chain) originates from a study of identical twins. TCRdb used MiXCR to reprocess the 5' RACE reads, holding one entry per CDR3 protein. Of just under 550,000 distinct CDR3 sequences in the sample, about 15% were seen once. A few counts support this clonotype. Its antigen is currently unknown. General observations from the study: Surplus twin overlap in beta out-of-frame sequences was less pronounced.

The same specimen was also included in a second study, on yellow fever vaccine responses in identical twins.

This clonotype originated in a young woman in good health. Sequenced input: CD4+ T cells sorted from blood.

CDR3 sequence (DNA): TGCAGCGCTGCCTTACAGGAGAATGAAAAACTGTTTTTT. Translated: CSAALQENEKLFF. The chain couples TRBV29-1 to TRBJ1-4, with D maybe TRBD1 (5 bases). CDR1 and CDR2 (germline): SQVTM, ANQGSEA. V was clipped by 7 bases and J by 5 bases, with 14 bases between them. This CDR3 region has 13 residues. The variable domain in full, completed from reference TRBV29-1 and TRBJ1-4, reads SAVISQKPSRDICQRGTSLTIQCQVDSQVTMMFWYRQQPGQSLTLIATANQGSEATYESGFVIDKFPISRPNLTFSTLTVSNMSPEDSSIYLCSAALQENEKLFFGSGTQLSVL.